Listed here are 20 T cell receptor beta chains from one sample, sequenced in a study of T cells in Graves' hyperthyroidism and ophthalmopathy. Amplification targeted TCR beta CDR3 regions from RNA transcripts. The HTBI primer set served for first-round RT-PCR of the TCR CDR3. TCRdb passed the multiplex PCR reads through MiXCR, listing each CDR3 protein once. Here the sample spans some 350,000 distinct CDR3 sequences, about an eighth being singletons. Sequenced input: blood. These receptors originate from a middle-aged woman with Graves' ophthalmopathy.

The chain couples TRBV10-3 to TRBJ2-5; TRBD1 might be the D (6 bases). The germline V gene has CDR1 ENHRY and CDR2 SYGVKD. The CDR3 is 15 amino acids. V was shortened by 8 bases and J by 1 base, with 17 bases between the two germline ends. The chain's CDR3 is CAIPPQRQAQETQYF. CDR3 coding DNA: TGTGCCATCCCCCCTCAACGACAGGCCCAAGAGACCCAGTACTTC.

As regards this clonotype: This CDR3 fails to terminate in the conserved phenylalanine or tryptophan, so it likely reflects a read error. The rearrangement uses TRBV13 and TRBJ2-7; 7 bases are a match to TRBD1. V lost 5 bases and J lost 2; bases outside the gene matches: 6. CDR1 and CDR2 (germline): PRHDT, FYEKMQ (reference sequence). The CDR3 totals 14 residues. In nucleotides, the CDR3 is TGTGCCAGCAGCCCCGACAGGGCGACCTACGAGCAGTACCTC. This translates into CASSPDRATYEQYL.

Many counts were recorded for this clonotype. The chain has TRBV3-1 and TRBJ1-2, with no clear D. Trimming took off 0 bases at V and 9 bases at J, with 8 bases between the two ends. In germline, CDR1 is LGHDT, CDR2 YNNKEL (reference sequence). The CDR3 contains 12 residues. The CDR3 DNA is TGTGCCAGCAGCCAAGAGCACAGCCGCTACACCTTC. This sequence encodes CASSQEHSRYTF. Together with reference TRBV3-1 and TRBJ1-2, the CDR3 gives the full variable domain: DTAVSQTPKYLVTQMGNDKSIKCEQNLGHDTMYWYKQDSKKFLKIMFSYNNKELIINETVPNRFSPKSPDKAHLNLHINSLELGDSAVYFCASSQEHSRYTFGSGTRLTVV.

This clonotype has a single count. The rearrangement joins TRBV20-1 to TRBJ1-3; TRBD1 is a possible D gene (5 bases). Germline CDR1 and CDR2: DFQATT and SNEGSKA (reference sequence). V lost 6 bases, J lost 0 bases, and 9 bases lay in between. This CDR3 is built from 13 residues. The CDR3 bases are TGCAGTGCGGGGGACCGCTCTGGAAACACCATATATTTT. It specifies CSAGDRSGNTIYF.

This clonotype was counted ten times or more. The rearrangement uses TRBV6-1 and TRBJ2-4, with 12 bases fitting TRBD2. V shed 2 bases and J 1 base; nucleotides not matched to a gene: 6. Germline V lookup: CDR1 MNHNS, CDR2 SASEGT. The CDR3 totals 18 residues. The CDR3 loop reads CASSESSGGAWAKNIQYF. Written as DNA, the CDR3 is TGTGCCAGCAGTGAATCTAGCGGGGGGGCCTGGGCCAAAAACATTCAGTACTTC.

This clonotype has at least ten counts. This chain links TRBV7-9 with TRBJ1-2, with 7 bases lining up with TRBD1. The CDR3 length is 15 residues. The J segment lost 4 bases and the V segment lost 1 base, leaving 6 bases of the junction unmatched. CDR1 and CDR2 from the germline V gene are SEHNR and FQNEAQ (reference sequence). The CDR3 region has the DNA TGTGCCAGCAGCTTAGGGTCGAGGACAGGCTATGGCTACACCTTC. Translating gives CASSLGSRTGYGYTF. Combining the CDR3 with reference TRBV7-9 and TRBJ1-2 gives the whole variable domain DTGVSQNPRHKITKRGQNVTFRCDPISEHNRLYWYRQTLGQGPEFLTYFQNEAQLEKSRLLSDRFSAERPKGSFSTLEIQRTEQGDSAMYLCASSLGSRTGYGYTFGSGTRLTVV.

The rearrangement links TRBV13 to TRBJ1-1, with 9 bases lining up with TRBD1. Germline lookup yields CDR1 PRHDT and CDR2 FYEKMQ (reference sequence). The CDR3 contains 14 residues. Losses at the gene ends were 6 bases for V and 4 bases for J; bases not matched to a gene: 6. CDR3 region: CASRFGTGSTEAFF. The CDR3 region has the DNA TGTGCCAGCAGATTTGGGACAGGGAGCACTGAAGCTTTCTTT. Together with reference TRBV13 and TRBJ1-1, the CDR3 gives the full variable domain: AAGVIQSPRHLIKEKRETATLKCYPIPRHDTVYWYQQGPGQDPQFLISFYEKMQSDKGSIPDRFSAQQFSDYHSELNMSSLELGDSALYFCASRFGTGSTEAFFGQGTRLTVV.

There are many counts of this clonotype. V usage is TRBV20-1 and J usage is TRBJ2-7, with TRBD2 identical over 10 bases. Germline trimming cut 4 bases from V and 4 bases from J; bases unmatched to any gene: 7. The CDR3 is 14 residues long. The germline gives CDR1 DFQATT, CDR2 SNEGSKA (reference sequence). CDR3 nucleotide sequence: TGCAGTGCTATTAGGGCTAGCGGGAGTTACGAGCAGTACTTC. Translating gives CSAIRASGSYEQYF.

This clonotype was counted between two and nine times. The V call is TRBV19, the J call TRBJ1-2, with a weak D call TRBD1 (5 bases). The CDR3 is 14 amino acids. Trimming took off 7 bases at V and 2 bases at J, with 14 bases between the two ends. Germline assignment: CDR1 LNHDA and CDR2 SQIVND (reference sequence). CDR3 nucleotides: TGTGCCAGTACGGGACGGGACCCGAACTATGGCTACACCTTC. It specifies CASTGRDPNYGYTF. The full variable domain, in which reference TRBV19 and TRBJ1-2 provide the parts outside the CDR3, is DGGITQSPKYLFRKEGQNVTLSCEQNLNHDAMYWYRQDPGQGLRLIYYSQIVNDFQKGDIAEGYSVSREKKESFPLTVTSAQKNPTAFYLCASTGRDPNYGYTFGSGTRLTVV.

This clonotype was counted ten times or more. The chain carries TRBV7-2 and TRBJ1-2, with D possibly matching TRBD1 (5 bases). This CDR3 has 14 residues. Trimming left V 1 base short and J 7 bases short, with 13 bases between. Germline values: CDR1 SGHTA, CDR2 FQGNSA. In DNA, the CDR3 is TGTGCCAGCAGCTTAGTAGCAGGGTGGGGTGGCTACACCTTC. This codes for CASSLVAGWGGYTF.

This chain uses TRBV20-1 with TRBJ2-1; 8 nucleotides match TRBD1. Germline V gene sequence: CDR1 DFQATT, CDR2 SNEGSKA (reference sequence). The V and J ends lost 7 bases and 4 bases, in that order; junction bases with no gene match: 9. This CDR3 has 14 amino acids. The CDR3 nucleotides read TGCAGTGTTCAGGGGGCCTCGAGGTACAATGAGCAGTTCTTC. Translation: CSVQGASRYNEQFF.

V and J are TRBV7-8 and TRBJ2-1, with 8 bases identical to TRBD2. In germline, CDR1 is SGHVS, CDR2 FQNEAQ. Trimming took 2 bases from V and 4 from J; bases not matched to a gene: 4. CDR3 length: 15 residues. The CDR3 sequence: CASSLTGLGYNEQFF. The CDR3 DNA sequence: TGTGCCAGCAGCTTAACGGGACTAGGGTACAATGAGCAGTTCTTC.

This clonotype was seen at least ten times. This chain uses TRBV15 with TRBJ2-3; D is unresolved. The germline CDR1 and CDR2 sequences are LNHNV and YYDKDF (reference sequence). The germline V and J ends were trimmed by 2 bases and 2 bases, with 8 bases remaining between them. The length of the CDR3 is 14 residues. CDR3: CATSRRGPTDTQYF. The CDR3, as DNA: TGTGCCACCAGCAGAAGAGGCCCCACAGATACGCAGTATTTT.

Many counts were recorded for this clonotype. The chain couples TRBV20-1 to TRBJ2-5; 10 bases fit TRBD2. V lost 1 base, J lost 5 bases, and 7 bases stayed unmatched. This CDR3 region has 15 residues. Germline assignment: CDR1 DFQATT and CDR2 SNEGSKA (reference sequence). The CDR3 is CSARVAGGRLETQYF. CDR3 in DNA: TGCAGTGCTAGAGTAGCGGGAGGTCGGTTGGAGACCCAGTACTTC.

Ten or more counts support this clonotype. V is TRBV7-3 and J is TRBJ2-7; D not certain. V was clipped by 3 bases and J by 6 bases, with 6 bases between them. The CDR3 covers 11 residues. Germline CDR1 is SGHTA and CDR2 is FQGTGA. CDR3 nucleotide sequence: TGTGCCAGCAGCTTGAATCGCGAGCAGTACTTC. Translated, it gives CASSLNREQYF.

This clonotype was seen ten or more times. This chain joins TRBV30 and TRBJ2-1, with a possible D match to TRBD1 (5 bases). CDR3 size: 11 residues. V shed 5 bases and J shed 4 bases, with 6 bases lying between them. Germline V gene sequence: CDR1 GTSNPN, CDR2 SVGIG (reference sequence). The CDR3 coding sequence is TGTGCCTGGCAGGGATACAATGAGCAGTTCTTC. Translating it yields CAWQGYNEQFF.

This clonotype was observed many times. This chain uses TRBV6-1 with TRBJ1-5, with TRBD1 matching over 7 bases. J was trimmed by 9 bases and V by 9 bases; bases with no gene match: 8. CDR3 size: 12 residues. Looked up from germline, CDR1 is MNHNS and CDR2 is SASEGT. CDR3 loop: CARGQATGPQHF. The CDR3 region has the DNA TGTGCCAGAGGACAGGCCACGGGGCCCCAGCATTTT.

About this clonotype itself: This may come from a read error, since a much larger clone is one base off. This chain joins TRBV12-3 or TRBV12-4 and TRBJ1-5, with D uncertain. The CDR3 is 14 residues long. The CDR3: CASIGESRDQPRHF. CDR3 DNA sequence: TGTGCCAGCATCGGGGAGAGTCGTGATCAGCCCCGGCATTTT.

The chain couples TRBV18 to TRBJ2-1, with D possibly matching TRBD2 (6 bases). Trimming took off 3 bases at V and 2 bases at J, with 11 bases between the two ends. CDR1 is KGHSH and CDR2 is LQKENI in the germline V gene. The CDR3 length is 15 residues. DNA for the CDR3: TGTGCCAGCTCACCCTCCCGCGGGACCTACAATGAGCAGTTCTTC. It is translated as CASSPSRGTYNEQFF.

This clonotype showed up many times. V gene TRBV11-2 combines with J gene TRBJ1-2; the D is unclear. Germline lookup yields CDR1 SGHAT and CDR2 FQNNGV. CDR3 length equals 13 residues. V was clipped by 5 bases and J by 4 bases, with 11 bases between them. For the CDR3, the DNA is TGTGCCAGCAGCCAAGAACAGAGCTATGGCTACACCTTC. The encoded protein is CASSQEQSYGYTF.